This note documents a single TCR beta chain sequence. The method was immunoSEQ multiplex PCR; TCRdb's version includes in-frame clones alone and lacks a portion of them. The data show about 220,000 clones, less than 90% seen once. The CDR3 is 13 amino acids. Germline lookup yields CDR1 MNHEY and CDR2 SVGAGI. The V gene lost 7 bases and the J gene lost 6 bases, with 16 bases spanning the gap. The data originate from a study of blood T cell repertoires in COVID-19. The TCR sequence derives from a man aged 35-49 years with active or convalescent COVID-19. Sequencing input: peripheral blood. This chain connects TRBV6-5 to TRBJ2-7; D possibly corresponds to TRBD1 (5 bases). The CDR3 nucleotides read TGTGCCAGCACGGTCACAACCCAGGGCGAGCAGTACTTC. Its protein product is CASTVTTQGEQYF.